The 23 T cell receptor beta chains below all came from one sample that was sequenced in a study of spatial heterogeneity in lung cancer. A single record per CDR3 protein comes from TCRdb applying MiXCR to the 5' RACE reads. Among 50,000 to 60,000 distinct CDR3 sequences listed, less than 9.5% were seen once. Specified time point: blood at routine non-recurrence follow-up after resection. Whole RNA obtained from tumor, nontumor lung or frozen PBMC underwent sequencing without sorting. The source material was PBMCs, sampled at follow-up. These TCRs come from a female donor with early-stage non-small cell lung cancer.

This clonotype showed up just a few times. The chain is built from TRBV20-1 and TRBJ1-5, with D tentatively TRBD1 (6 bases). Germline V gene sequence: CDR1 DFQATT, CDR2 SNEGSKA (reference sequence). CDR3 length: 17 amino acids. V lost 4 bases to trimming and J lost 9 bases, with 28 bases between them. CDR3 sequence (DNA): TGCAGTGCTATACTAGGAGGAGGGGGGCTCACAGGGCGGCCCCAGCATTTT. This gives the protein CSAILGGGGLTGRPQHF.

The sample holds many counts of this clonotype. This sequence joins TRBV20-1 and TRBJ1-1, with D uncertain. The CDR3 has 12 amino acids. Germline V gene sequence: CDR1 DFQATT, CDR2 SNEGSKA (reference sequence). V lost 1 base to trimming and J lost 11 bases, with 14 bases between them. DNA for the CDR3: TGCAGTGCTAGAGCCCCGGACCTGGAGGCTTTCTTT. Translated, it gives CSARAPDLEAFF.

The chain recombines TRBV7-8 with TRBJ2-3, with 15 nucleotides matching TRBD2. The germline gives CDR1 SGHVS, CDR2 FQNEAQ. The V and J ends lost 5 bases and 4 bases, in that order; junction bases with no gene match: 10. The CDR3 covers 18 residues. The CDR3: CASSVRGRTSGGADTQYF. The CDR3 DNA reads TGTGCCAGCAGCGTCCGGGGGAGGACTAGCGGGGGGGCAGATACGCAGTATTTT.

Ten or more counts support this clonotype. The gene calls are TRBV5-1 and TRBJ1-2, with 7 positions matching TRBD1. Germline V lookup: CDR1 SGHRS, CDR2 YFSETQ. Trimming removed 6 bases from V and 2 bases from J; junction bases left unmatched: 7. The CDR3 has 14 amino acids. The CDR3 sequence is CASTLRGQNYGYTF. CDR3 nucleotides: TGCGCCAGCACCCTGAGGGGACAGAACTATGGCTACACCTTC.

The sample holds many counts of this clonotype. The V gene is TRBV9, the J gene TRBJ2-7; D not resolved. Trimming pared 4 bases from V and 3 bases from J, leaving 14 bases between. CDR1 is SGDLS and CDR2 is YYNGEE in the germline V gene. The CDR3 spans 14 residues. CDR3 amino acids: CASSITPVSYEQYF. CDR3 sequence (DNA): TGTGCCAGCAGCATAACACCGGTGAGCTACGAGCAGTACTTC.

In its sample, this clonotype was seen many times. The V gene is TRBV7-2, the J gene TRBJ1-1; D gene ambiguous. The CDR3 runs to 14 residues. Trimming pared 5 bases from V and 6 bases from J, leaving 16 bases between. Germline V CDR1 and CDR2: SGHTA, FQGNSA. The CDR3 region has the DNA TGTGCCAGCAGCCCGGGCCAGTGGTTTTCTGAAGCTTTCTTT. Amino acid sequence: CASSPGQWFSEAFF. The whole variable domain, remainder taken from reference TRBV7-2 and TRBJ1-1, is GAGVSQSPSNKVTEKGKDVELRCDPISGHTALYWYRQSLGQGLEFLIYFQGNSAPDKSGLPSDRFSAERTGGSVSTLTIQRTQQEDSAVYLCASSPGQWFSEAFFGQGTRLTVV.

The chain uses TRBV7-2 and TRBJ2-3; D might be TRBD1 or TRBD2, each matching 5 bases. V was trimmed by 5 bases and J by 14 bases, leaving 14 bases between them. The CDR3 sequence is 11 residues long. Germline V gene lookup returns CDR1 SGHTA and CDR2 FQGNSA. The CDR3 DNA reads as TGTGCCAGCAGCCTCGGGACCTGGAGGTATTTT. Translation: CASSLGTWRYF.

This clonotype was found many times. This rearrangement joins TRBV4-3 to TRBJ2-3; D gene unclear. The CDR3 extends over 14 amino acids. Germline V gene lookup returns CDR1 LGHNA and CDR2 YSLEER. The ends were cut back, 3 bases at V and 6 bases at J, with 13 bases in the middle. CDR3 nucleotides: TGCGCCAGCAGCCAGAGATGGGTAGGGGATACGCAGTATTTT. Translation gives CASSQRWVGDTQYF.

The sample holds many counts of this clonotype. V is TRBV19 and J is TRBJ2-1, with D possibly being TRBD1 (5 bases). V was shortened by 7 bases and J by 2 bases, with 15 bases between the two germline ends. CDR3 length: 15 residues. Germline values: CDR1 LNHDA, CDR2 SQIVND (reference sequence). The CDR3, as DNA: TGTGCCAGTATTGCAAGGGGCCGAACCTACAATGAGCAGTTCTTC. This gives the protein CASIARGRTYNEQFF.

This clonotype was picked up many times. The chain employs TRBV4-3 and TRBJ2-3, with D maybe TRBD2 (7 bases). The CDR3 spans 17 residues. The V end was cut by 0 bases, the J end by 2 bases, with 15 bases between. Germline CDR1 reads LGHNA; CDR2 reads YSLEER. The CDR3 here is CASSQEWGGLLTDTQYF. CDR3 DNA: TGCGCCAGCAGCCAAGAATGGGGGGGCCTACTCACAGATACGCAGTATTTT.

The chain couples TRBV5-5 to TRBJ2-3; D is perhaps TRBD1 (6 bases). V lost 7 bases and J lost 1, with 10 bases in between. Germline V lookup: CDR1 SGHKS, CDR2 YYEKEE (reference sequence). This CDR3 is 13 amino acids long. DNA for the CDR3: TGTGCCAGCGGGGGCGCGGGCACAGATACGCAGTATTTT. Protein product: CASGGAGTDTQYF. The whole variable domain, remainder taken from reference TRBV5-5 and TRBJ2-3, is DAGVTQSPTHLIKTRGQQVTLRCSPISGHKSVSWYQQVLGQGPQFIFQYYEKEERGRGNFPDRFSARQFPNYSSELNVNALLLGDSALYLCASGGAGTDTQYFGPGTRLTVL.

J is TRBJ1-2 and V is TRBV20-1; TRBD1 matches 7 bases. Germline V gene sequence: CDR1 DFQATT, CDR2 SNEGSKA (reference sequence). With 1 base clipped from V and 4 bases from J, the junction kept 6 bases outside the gene matches. The CDR3 totals 14 residues. This CDR3 reads CSARVLGQIYGYTF. CDR3 DNA: TGCAGTGCTAGAGTTCTGGGACAGATCTATGGCTACACCTTC.

The sample holds many counts of this clonotype. The V call is TRBV28, the J call TRBJ1-3; tentatively, D is TRBD1 (6 bases). Trimming took off 1 base at V and 2 bases at J, with 9 bases between the two ends. The germline V gene encodes CDR1 MDHEN and CDR2 SYDVKM. The CDR3 covers 15 residues. CDR3 DNA: TGTGCCAGCAGTTTATTGGGGGCTGCTGGAAACACCATATATTTT. Translating it yields CASSLLGAAGNTIYF.

This chain uses TRBV11-2 with TRBJ1-1, with D possibly matching TRBD1 (6 bases). CDR1 is SGHAT, CDR2 FQNNGV, per germline. This CDR3 comprises 14 residues. The V end lost 2 bases, the J end lost 2 bases, and 9 bases lay between the germline ends. CDR3 nucleotide sequence: TGTGCCAGCAGCTTATCCAGGGGAAACACTGAAGCTTTCTTT. Translated: CASSLSRGNTEAFF.

This clonotype was counted at least ten times. The rearrangement links TRBV5-1 to TRBJ1-2; D gene ambiguous. The CDR3 loop spans 15 amino acids. V was trimmed by 0 bases and J by 0 bases, leaving 9 bases between them. Germline assignment: CDR1 SGHRS and CDR2 YFSETQ. In DNA form, the CDR3 reads TGCGCCAGCAGCTTGGATCTGGCCCCTAACTATGGCTACACCTTC. Translated, it gives CASSLDLAPNYGYTF. The full variable domain, in which reference TRBV5-1 and TRBJ1-2 provide the parts outside the CDR3, is KAGVTQTPRYLIKTRGQQVTLSCSPISGHRSVSWYQQTPGQGLQFLFEYFSETQRNKGNFPGRFSGRQFSNSRSEMNVSTLELGDSALYLCASSLDLAPNYGYTFGSGTRLTVV.

This clonotype has a count of ten or more. The V and J genes are TRBV15 and TRBJ1-2; a weak D match, TRBD1 (5 bases). Germline V gives CDR1 LNHNV, CDR2 YYDKDF (reference sequence). This CDR3 has 16 residues. Trimming pared 0 bases from V and 4 bases from J, leaving 15 bases between. CDR3 residues: CATSRDGRERGYGYTF. In nucleotides, the CDR3 is TGTGCCACCAGCAGAGATGGGAGGGAAAGGGGCTATGGCTACACCTTC.

This clonotype was observed many times. J is TRBJ2-6 and V is TRBV29-1; TRBD1 is a possible D gene (6 bases). The germline V and J ends were trimmed by 5 bases and 0 bases, with 11 bases remaining between them. From germline, CDR1 is SQVTM and CDR2 ANQGSEA. This CDR3 comprises 15 residues. CDR3 nucleotide sequence: TGCAGCGTTCAAACAGGGAGCTCTGGGGCCAACGTCCTGACTTTC. Residues: CSVQTGSSGANVLTF.

The sample holds many counts of this clonotype. The rearrangement uses TRBV10-3 and TRBJ1-1; the match to TRBD1 covers 8 bases. Germline V gene sequence: CDR1 ENHRY, CDR2 SYGVKD. This CDR3 has 17 amino acids. Losses at the gene ends were 6 bases for V and 4 bases for J; bases not matched to a gene: 16. As DNA, the CDR3 is TGTGCCATCAGCGAGGGATCCCAGGGGGCCGCGATCACTGAAGCTTTCTTT. Its protein is CAISEGSQGAAITEAFF.

This clonotype was found many times. The J gene is TRBJ1-5, the V gene TRBV7-9, with D possibly matching TRBD1 (6 bases). Trimming took 5 bases from V and 2 from J, leaving 19 bases between them. Per the germline V gene, CDR1 is SEHNR and CDR2 is FQNEAQ (reference sequence). There are 17 residues in the CDR3. The CDR3 loop is CASSPGVGEVRNQPQHF. As DNA, the CDR3 is TGTGCCAGCAGCCCAGGGGTTGGTGAAGTACGCAATCAGCCCCAGCATTTT.

The rearrangement joins TRBV11-2 to TRBJ2-7; D remains unclear. CDR1 and CDR2 (germline): SGHAT, FQNNGV. Between the trimmed V and J ends, which lost 0 bases and 0 bases, there was a span of 12 bases. The CDR3 has 16 residues. The CDR3 loop reads CASSLEMSLSSYEQYF. The CDR3 region has the DNA TGTGCCAGCAGCTTAGAGATGAGCCTTAGCTCCTACGAGCAGTACTTC.

The rearrangement joins TRBV20-1 to TRBJ2-3; 8 nucleotides align to TRBD2. CDR1 and CDR2 from the germline V gene are DFQATT and SNEGSKA (reference sequence). The junction had 4 bases not matched to a gene; V was cut back by 2 bases and J by 3 bases. The CDR3 loop spans 14 amino acids. The CDR3 reads CSARSPGGTDTQYF. The DNA of the CDR3 is TGCAGTGCTAGATCACCGGGGGGGACAGATACGCAGTATTTT.

This clonotype was observed at least ten times. V and J are TRBV7-2 and TRBJ2-3; 7 bases match TRBD1. The CDR3 has 16 residues. Germline CDR1 is SGHTA and CDR2 is FQGNSA. After removal of 5 bases from V and 2 bases from J, the junction contained 10 bases not matched to a gene. For the CDR3, the DNA is TGTGCCAGCAGCCCGGGGACAGTAAGAACCACAGATACGCAGTATTTT. It yields the protein CASSPGTVRTTDTQYF.

Ten or more counts support this clonotype. This rearrangement joins TRBV12-3 or TRBV12-4 to TRBJ2-1, with D possibly matching TRBD2 (6 bases). V lost 7 bases and J 4 bases, leaving 20 bases between the germline ends. The CDR3 sequence is 16 residues long. The CDR3 bases are TGTGCCAGCACCTCCCGGGGCGCTAGCGCGTACAATGAGCAGTTCTTC. Protein: CASTSRGASAYNEQFF.